Below, one T cell receptor beta chain is given with its context. Its antigen is undetermined. This record comes from a study of graft-versus-host responses after intestinal transplantation. Overall study context: Every recipient had anti-thymocyte globulin induction and 2 to 4 years of tacrolimus plus steroids.

Lymphocytes (intraepithelial and lamina propria) were released by processing the graft tissue. Study-level findings and limits: Recipient marrow contained GvH clones, some of which appeared first in ileum or blood. In patients with graft-donor T cell macrochimerism, allograft graft-versus-host to host-versus-graft clonal ratios were high.

Germline V gene data show CDR1 as KGHSH and CDR2 as LQKENI. The trim removed 5 bases at V and 0 bases at J, leaving 6 bases unmatched. CDR3 length: 15 amino acids. The method was immunoSEQ multiplex PCR; TCRdb's version includes in-frame clones alone and lacks a portion of them. Here the sample spans 15,000 to 20,000 clones, approximately 70% being singletons. The specimen was ileum tissue, collected about 20 days after intestinal transplant. The chain uses TRBV18 and TRBJ1-2; 7 bases agree with TRBD1. This receptor was taken from a human patient who received an intestinal transplant, so some T cells may come from the graft donor. The CDR3 spells CASSSIRGSNYGYTF. The CDR3 DNA follows: TGTGCCAGCTCATCGATCAGGGGGTCTAACTATGGCTACACCTTC.